Listed below are T cell receptor beta chains from one sample, sequenced in a study of tumor and adjacent non-tumor tissue in lung cancer. TCRdb called the multiplex PCR reads again in MiXCR, with one record for every CDR3 protein. Among 120,000 or so distinct CDR3 sequences listed, 66% were seen once. The sequenced sample was lung tumor tissue. These receptors were collected from a man aged 30-40 years with non-small cell lung cancer. Both conserved end residues are part of each CDR3. D genes are given only for firm matches. Rows give clone size only sometimes, using once, few, many, or a class for an expanded clone.

>TRBJ2-7|TRBV5-4|NA|NA
CAGSPGLWDEQSF
TGTGCCGGCAGCCCGGGCCTTTGGGACGAGCAGTCCTTC
>TRBJ1-2|TRBV12-3/TRBV12-4|NA|NA
CASSETSNYGYTF
TGTGCCAGCAGTGAGACATCTAACTATGGCTACACCTTC
>TRBJ1-2|TRBV4-3|TRBD1|few
CASSPGQGAYGNTF
TGCGCCAGCAGCCCCGGACAGGGGGCCTATGGCAACACCTTC
>TRBJ2-3|TRBV6-2/TRBV6-3|NA|NA
CATEGFEDTQYF
TGTGCCACTGAGGGGTTCGAGGATACGCAGTATTTT
>TRBJ2-1|TRBV11-2|NA|NA
CASSRDLASSNEQFF
TGTGCCAGTAGCAGGGATCTAGCCTCCTCCAATGAGCAGTTCTTC
>TRBJ1-2|TRBV20-1|NA|NA
CSATSRGNYGYTF
TGCAGTGCTACTTCCAGGGGCAACTATGGCTACACCTTC
>TRBJ2-3|TRBV24-1|TRBD2|few
CATSALSGNTDTQYF
TGTGCCACCAGTGCCCTTAGCGGGAACACAGATACGCAGTATTTT
>TRBJ2-7|TRBV5-4|TRBD1|NA
CASRYDREGAWEQYF
TGTGCCAGCAGATATGACAGGGAAGGGGCATGGGAGCAGTACTTC
>TRBJ2-1|TRBV20-1|TRBD2|NA
CIASWLAGCEQFF
TGCATTGCTAGTTGGCTAGCGGGCTGTGAGCAGTTCTTC
>TRBJ1-1|TRBV11-3|TRBD1|NA
CANSLNGRGPTEAFF
TGTGCCAACAGCTTAAATGGGAGGGGGCCTACTGAAGCTTTCTTT
>TRBJ2-7|TRBV28|NA|NA
CASSGVDGSIYEQYF
TGTGCCAGCAGTGGGGTAGACGGCTCCATCTACGAGCAGTACTTC
>TRBJ2-1|TRBV12-5|NA|many
CASVKTSYEQFF
TGTGCTAGTGTCAAGACTAGTTATGAGCAGTTCTTC
>TRBJ1-4|TRBV7-9|TRBD1|once
CASSLAGQNEKLFF
TGTGCCAGCAGCTTAGCGGGACAGAATGAAAAACTGTTTTTT
>TRBJ2-2|TRBV4-1|NA|NA
CASIQDSLAMAGELLF
TGCGCCAGCATCCAAGATAGCCTAGCGATGGCCGGGGAGCTGCTTTTT
>TRBJ2-2|TRBV6-2/TRBV6-3|NA|few
CASSYSPGTALSSSGHTGELLF
TGTGCCAGCAGTTACTCTCCAGGGACTGCCCTCTCGAGTAGCGGCCACACCGGGGAACTGCTTTTT
>TRBJ2-1|TRBV11-2|NA|NA
CANSLGSDEQFF
TGTGCCAACAGCTTAGGTAGCGACGAGCAGTTCTTC
>TRBJ2-2|TRBV18|TRBD1|NA
CASSPRTGHTGELFF
TGTGCCAGCTCACCCAGGACAGGACACACCGGGGAGCTGTTTTTT
>TRBJ2-1|TRBV12-3/TRBV12-4|TRBD2|many
CASIPSGRAVWEQFF
TGTGCCAGCATTCCTAGCGGGAGGGCCGTTTGGGAGCAGTTCTTC
>TRBJ2-1|TRBV20-1|TRBD2|NA
CSDRTSWGYNEHFF
TGCAGTGATCGGACTAGCTGGGGCTACAATGAGCATTTCTTC
>TRBJ2-2|TRBV12-3/TRBV12-4|TRBD2|NA
CASSFGSSGGTWELFF
TGTGCCAGCAGTTTCGGGTCTAGCGGGGGCACCTGGGAACTGTTTTTT
>TRBJ2-7|TRBV12-3/TRBV12-4|NA|many
CASSPRAGAISEQYF
TGTGCCAGCAGTCCCAGGGCGGGGGCTATCAGCGAGCAGTACTTC
>TRBJ2-3|TRBV5-6|NA|few
CAGSSDSTDTQYF
TGTGCCGGCAGCTCGGACTCGACAGATACGCAGTATTTT
>TRBJ1-6|TRBV28|NA|NA
CASSTYGRNNSPLHF
TGTGCCAGCAGTACTTATGGGAGGAATAATTCACCCCTCCACTTT
>TRBJ2-1|TRBV20-1|NA|NA
CTARDVGGYNEQFF
TGCACTGCTAGAGATGTCGGGGGATATAATGAGCAGTTCTTC
>TRBJ2-3|TRBV11-2|NA|NA
CASNPSRVTDTRYF
TGTGCCAGCAACCCCTCGCGGGTCACAGATACGCGGTATTTT
>TRBJ2-3|TRBV4-3|NA|NA
CSSSQESAGRFMGTDTQYF
TGCTCCAGCAGCCAAGAATCTGCTGGGAGATTTATGGGCACAGATACGCAGTATTTT
>TRBJ1-5|TRBV20-1|NA|many
CSARSGVNQPQHF
TGCAGTGCTAGATCAGGGGTCAATCAGCCCCAGCATTTT
>TRBJ2-7|TRBV6-2/TRBV6-3|NA|many
CASSYLRGRTYSYEQYF
TGTGCCAGCAGTTACCTACGGGGACGAACTTACTCCTACGAGCAGTACTTC
>TRBJ2-1|TRBV29-1|TRBD2|NA
CSVEGGGGCYEQFF
TGCAGCGTTGAAGGCGGCGGGGGATGTTATGAGCAATTCTTC
>TRBJ2-5|TRBV24-1|NA|NA
CATTVGPHQETQYF
TGTGCCACCACTGTGGGACCTCACCAAGAGACCCAGTACTTC
>TRBJ1-4|TRBV4-3|NA|NA
CTSNQDSTSEKLFF
TGCACCAGCAACCAAGATTCGACAAGTGAAAAACTGTTTTTT
>TRBJ1-1|TRBV11-2|NA|NA
CASSLEAGSNTEAFF
TGTGCTAGCAGCCTCGAGGCAGGGTCGAACACTGAAGCTTTCTTT